This T cell receptor beta chain was recovered during a study of T cell responses to AZD1222 COVID-19 vaccine. Looked up from germline, CDR1 is SGHAT and CDR2 is FQNNGV. V shed 7 bases, J shed 5 bases, and the junction held 9 bases outside the gene matches. The CDR3 sequence is 15 residues long. Study results and limitations: Repertoires were obtained solely post-peak T cell response. Mostly white British, mostly female donors; authors suggested clonal diversity may be underestimated. Distributed over spike, vaccine-associated CD4 TCRs predominated at 160-218 and 743-854.

In regard to this clone: What it binds is unknown.

The repertoire was sequenced with immunoSEQ multiplex PCR; TCRdb's copy has only in-frame clones and lacks some. The data show about 140,000 clones, 85% to 95% seen once. The chain uses TRBV11-2 and TRBJ2-2; 8 nucleotides align to TRBD1. Material: peripheral blood, obtained 28 days after the second AZD1222 dose. This sequence was found in an adult who received the AZD1222 COVID-19 vaccine. The CDR3 loop is CASTHRGMNTGELFF. In nucleotides, the CDR3 is TGTGCCAGCACCCACAGGGGGATGAATACCGGGGAGCTGTTTTTT. The complete variable domain, with remaining parts taken from reference TRBV11-2 and TRBJ2-2, reads EAGVAQSPRYKIIEKRQSVAFWCNPISGHATLYWYQQILGQGPKLLIQFQNNGVVDDSQLPKDRFSAERLKGVDSTLKIQPAKLEDSAVYLCASTHRGMNTGELFFGEGSRLTVL.